A selection of T cell receptor beta chains follows, all from one sample in a study of T-cell reconstitution after alpha-beta-depleted transplantation in children. Each CDR3 protein gets one entry after TCRdb re-called the PCR reads with MiXCR. In the table there are fewer than 550,000 distinct CDR3 sequences, about 10% of which are singletons. The sample in question was PBMCs, mostly from graft donor cells, obtained 180 days after TCRalphabeta/CD19-depleted stem cell transplant. Receptors originate from a female patient aged 2-9 years who had a stem cell transplant for aplastic anemia, so the T cells may come from the graft donor. The CDR3 runs from the conserved cysteine through the conserved F or W. The order of the fields is clone size, J gene, V gene, D gene, CDR3 protein, CDR3 DNA. The D gene is left open where the match is weak. Not all rows give a size; the values are once, few, many and, for expanded clones, a class.

clone_size: NA; j_call: TRBJ2-1; v_call: TRBV12-3/TRBV12-4; d_call: TRBD2; cdr3_aa: CASTSDGSWTSNEQFF; cdr3_nt: TGTGCCAGCACTTCCGATGGGAGTTGGACTAGCAATGAGCAGTTCTTC
clone_size: many; j_call: TRBJ2-7; v_call: TRBV5-1; d_call: NA; cdr3_aa: CASSLVGGPYEQYF; cdr3_nt: TGCGCCAGCAGCTTGGTTGGGGGCCCATACGAGCAGTACTTC
clone_size: few; j_call: TRBJ2-5; v_call: TRBV29-1; d_call: TRBD1; cdr3_aa: CSGLSGTDQETQYF; cdr3_nt: TGCAGCGGGCTATCCGGGACAGACCAAGAGACCCAGTACTTC
clone_size: few; j_call: TRBJ2-1; v_call: TRBV10-3; d_call: TRBD2; cdr3_aa: CAISESKGTSGGSYNEQFF; cdr3_nt: TGTGCCATCAGTGAGTCGAAGGGGACTAGCGGGGGTTCCTACAATGAGCAGTTCTTC
clone_size: NA; j_call: TRBJ2-3; v_call: TRBV5-1; d_call: NA; cdr3_aa: CASSLGVGDPDTQYF; cdr3_nt: TGCGCCAGCAGCTTGGGGGTCGGCGATCCAGATACGCAGTATTTT
clone_size: few; j_call: TRBJ2-7; v_call: TRBV7-2; d_call: TRBD2; cdr3_aa: CASSLKARAGESYEQYF; cdr3_nt: TGTGCCAGCAGCTTAAAGGCGAGGGCGGGAGAATCCTACGAGCAGTACTTC
clone_size: many; j_call: TRBJ2-5; v_call: TRBV27; d_call: NA; cdr3_aa: CASRNTGRETQYF; cdr3_nt: TGTGCCAGCAGGAACACAGGGAGGGAGACCCAGTACTTC
clone_size: NA; j_call: TRBJ1-2; v_call: TRBV10-3; d_call: NA; cdr3_aa: CAIAMVSQGGYTF; cdr3_nt: TGTGCCATCGCTATGGTGAGCCAGGGTGGCTACACCTTC
clone_size: few; j_call: TRBJ2-4; v_call: TRBV20-1; d_call: TRBD2; cdr3_aa: CSARDYALAGARRDIQYF; cdr3_nt: TGCAGTGCTAGAGACTACGCACTAGCGGGAGCGCGTAGGGACATTCAGTACTTC
clone_size: NA; j_call: TRBJ1-5; v_call: TRBV27; d_call: NA; cdr3_aa: CASSPLDGSNQPQHF; cdr3_nt: TGTGCCAGCAGCCCTCTGGACGGTAGCAATCAGCCCCAGCATTTT
clone_size: few; j_call: TRBJ2-7; v_call: TRBV28; d_call: NA; cdr3_aa: CAIQRGLSYEQYF; cdr3_nt: TGTGCCATCCAGAGAGGGCTATCCTACGAGCAGTACTTC
clone_size: NA; j_call: TRBJ2-1; v_call: TRBV29-1; d_call: NA; cdr3_aa: CSVVGLWGNVQFF; cdr3_nt: TGCAGCGTTGTGGGACTGTGGGGCAATGTGCAGTTCTTC
clone_size: NA; j_call: TRBJ2-7; v_call: TRBV5-1; d_call: TRBD2; cdr3_aa: CASRTGTSGRASEYF; cdr3_nt: TGCGCCAGCAGAACGGGGACTAGCGGGAGGGCCTCGGAGTACTTC
clone_size: few; j_call: TRBJ2-5; v_call: TRBV19; d_call: TRBD2; cdr3_aa: CASSSGTSGTQYF; cdr3_nt: TGTGCCAGTAGTTCCGGGACTAGCGGGACCCAGTACTTC
clone_size: few; j_call: TRBJ2-1; v_call: TRBV5-6; d_call: NA; cdr3_aa: CASSSSGAYNEQFF; cdr3_nt: TGTGCCAGCAGCTCTTCCGGTGCCTACAATGAGCAGTTCTTC
clone_size: few; j_call: TRBJ2-3; v_call: TRBV4-2; d_call: TRBD1; cdr3_aa: CASSQPHRTGGTDTQYF; cdr3_nt: TGTGCCAGCAGCCAACCTCACCGGACAGGGGGCACAGATACGCAGTATTTT
clone_size: NA; j_call: TRBJ2-1; v_call: TRBV7-9; d_call: NA; cdr3_aa: CASSPRGPF; cdr3_nt: TGTGCCAGCAGCCCCCGGGGACCTTTC
clone_size: many; j_call: TRBJ2-1; v_call: TRBV29-1; d_call: NA; cdr3_aa: CSVEEGIDSSSYNEQFF; cdr3_nt: TGCAGCGTTGAAGAGGGCATCGACTCGAGCTCCTACAATGAGCAGTTCTTC
clone_size: NA; j_call: TRBJ2-2; v_call: TRBV11-1; d_call: TRBD2; cdr3_aa: CASSLGSMGRGLNTGELFF; cdr3_nt: TGTGCCAGCAGCTTAGGCAGCATGGGGAGGGGACTGAACACCGGGGAGCTGTTTTTT
clone_size: NA; j_call: TRBJ1-5; v_call: TRBV27; d_call: NA; cdr3_aa: CASSDGVRHQPQHF; cdr3_nt: TGTGCCAGCAGTGATGGGGTCCGGCATCAGCCCCAGCATTTT
clone_size: few; j_call: TRBJ2-1; v_call: TRBV20-1; d_call: NA; cdr3_aa: CSASRFNEQFF; cdr3_nt: TGCAGTGCTTCTCGGTTCAATGAGCAGTTCTTC
clone_size: NA; j_call: TRBJ2-1; v_call: TRBV7-9; d_call: TRBD1; cdr3_aa: CASRTGGSNEQFF; cdr3_nt: TGTGCCAGCAGGACAGGGGGTAGTAATGAGCAGTTCTTC
clone_size: few; j_call: TRBJ2-1; v_call: TRBV25-1; d_call: TRBD2; cdr3_aa: CASSESGTTCYNEQFF; cdr3_nt: TGTGCCAGCAGTGAATCCGGGACTACATGCTACAATGAGCAGTTCTTC